These 18 T cell receptor beta chains share one sample of origin, sequenced in a study of T cells in Graves' hyperthyroidism and ophthalmopathy. Amplification of TCR beta CDR3 regions was performed using RNA transcripts as template. With the HTBI primer set, the TCR CDR3 went through a first round of RT-PCR. TCRdb redid the calling of the multiplex PCR reads with MiXCR, one entry per CDR3 protein. The repertoire holds roughly 420,000 distinct CDR3 sequences, with less than 20% as singletons. Material for sequencing was blood. These receptor sequences come from a woman under 30 with Graves' hyperthyroidism.

This clonotype came up a few times. The chain links TRBV4-2 to TRBJ1-5; D remains ambiguous. The V end lost 0 bases, the J end lost 1 base, and 7 bases lay between the germline ends. Germline V lookup: CDR1 LGHNA, CDR2 YNFKEQ. This CDR3 is built from 15 residues. CDR3 nucleotides: TGTGCCAGCAGCCAAGACGGTGGGAGCAATCAGCCCCAGCATTTT. Translated: CASSQDGGSNQPQHF.

V and J are TRBV6-5 and TRBJ1-1; D is unclear. This CDR3 has 16 residues. Germline V gene sequence: CDR1 MNHEY, CDR2 SVGAGI. V lost 2 bases to trimming and J lost 4 bases, with 17 bases between them. CDR3 bases: TGTGCCAGCAGTTACCGCCCCAAGTCGCGGGGCACTGAAGCTTTCTTT. Protein sequence: CASSYRPKSRGTEAFF.

This clonotype was recorded many times. This chain uses TRBV28 with TRBJ1-1; D is uncertain. The CDR3 spans 14 residues. Germline V gene data show CDR1 as MDHEN and CDR2 as SYDVKM. Trimming removed 3 bases at V and 0 bases at J, with 8 bases between. The CDR3 loop reads CASSFEGLNTEAFF. The CDR3 coding sequence is TGTGCCAGCAGTTTTGAGGGATTGAACACTGAAGCTTTCTTT.

The chain carries TRBV24-1 and TRBJ1-2; TRBD1 is a possible D gene (5 bases). The CDR3 runs to 16 residues. Trimming left V 4 bases short and J 4 bases short, with 18 bases between. Germline CDR1 KGHDR, CDR2 SFDVKD. The CDR3 DNA is TGTGCCACCAGTGACCCTAGTAGGGGTGATGGCTATGGCTACACCTTC. Encoded protein: CATSDPSRGDGYGYTF.

This clonotype was found a few times. The genes are TRBV5-1 and TRBJ2-3; D is perhaps TRBD2 (6 bases). V lost 5 bases and J 6 bases, leaving 25 bases between the germline ends. Germline V gene sequence: CDR1 SGHRS, CDR2 YFSETQ. The CDR3 sequence is 17 residues long. CDR3 in amino acids: CASRDGTGGPRGDTQYF. The DNA of the CDR3 is TGCGCCAGCAGGGACGGGACCGGAGGGCCCCGGGGCGATACGCAGTATTTT.

This rearrangement joins TRBV6-2 or TRBV6-3 to TRBJ2-3; D gene ambiguous. CDR3 length equals 15 residues. Germline V CDR1 and CDR2: MNHEY, SVGEGT. V gave up 0 bases and J gave up 0 bases, with 7 bases separating them. In DNA form, the CDR3 reads TGTGCCAGCAGTTACTCTTGGGGTAGCACAGATACGCAGTATTTT. This encodes CASSYSWGSTDTQYF.

In this sample, this clonotype turned up many times. This chain uses TRBV24-1 with TRBJ2-5; the match to TRBD2 covers 8 bases. Trimming at V came to 4 bases and at J to 5 bases, leaving 11 bases not matched to a gene. Germline V lookup: CDR1 KGHDR, CDR2 SFDVKD. The CDR3 is 16 residues long. Written as DNA, the CDR3 is TGTGCCACCAGTGAACCCGGGACAACGGGGGGGGAGACCCAGTACTTC. This encodes CATSEPGTTGGETQYF.

The table lists this clonotype with many counts. This rearrangement joins TRBV6-1 to TRBJ2-1; a possible D gene is TRBD2 (6 bases). Germline assignment: CDR1 MNHNS and CDR2 SASEGT. The CDR3 totals 17 residues. V shed 6 bases and J shed 6 bases, with 24 bases lying between them. DNA of the CDR3: TGTGCCAGCAGACGGGGACTTGGACTACCAGCGTCCAATGAGCAGTTCTTC. This gives the protein CASRRGLGLPASNEQFF.

This chain joins TRBV7-2 and TRBJ2-1; possibly TRBD2 for D (6 bases). V was cut by 0 bases and J by 3 bases, with 9 bases left in between. The CDR3 runs to 15 residues. CDR1 and CDR2 (germline): SGHTA, FQGNSA. The CDR3 coding sequence is TGTGCCAGCAGCTTAGCTAGCGGAGACTACAATGAGCAGTTCTTC. Its translation is CASSLASGDYNEQFF.

Ten or more counts support this clonotype. The chain links TRBV6-1 to TRBJ2-3; D might be TRBD2 (6 bases). This CDR3 is 15 amino acids long. The ends were cut back, 2 bases at V and 0 bases at J, with 9 bases in the middle. The germline gives CDR1 MNHNS, CDR2 SASEGT. The CDR3 bases are TGTGCCAGCAGTGAATGGGGGACTAGCACAGATACGCAGTATTTT. It yields the protein CASSEWGTSTDTQYF.

This clonotype occurred many times. The chain joins TRBV10-3 to TRBJ2-5, with D maybe TRBD1 (5 bases). With 8 bases removed from V and 5 bases from J, the gap between germline ends came to 15 bases. The CDR3 totals 13 residues. CDR1 and CDR2 (germline): ENHRY, SYGVKD. CDR3 bases: TGTGCCATCGGACATGAAGAAGGGGAGACCCAGTACTTC. It codes for CAIGHEEGETQYF.

The J gene is TRBJ2-1, the V gene TRBV6-5; D tentatively reads TRBD1 or TRBD2 (5 bases each). Trimming took 2 bases from V and 13 from J, leaving 18 bases between them. Germline V gene data show CDR1 as MNHEY and CDR2 as SVGAGI. The CDR3 loop spans 14 amino acids. CDR3 amino acids: CASSYRSGPPIQFF. In nucleotides, the CDR3 is TGTGCCAGCAGTTACCGGTCGGGGCCGCCGATACAGTTCTTC.

This clonotype was found many times. The chain is built from TRBV28 and TRBJ2-1, with 14 bases lining up with TRBD2. CDR3 length: 16 residues. The V gene end was trimmed by 4 bases and the J gene end by 8 bases; junction bases not matched to a gene: 7. From germline, CDR1 is MDHEN and CDR2 SYDVKM. The CDR3 coding sequence is TGTGCCAGCAGTTCCCCGACTAGCGGGAGGGCCCATGAGCAGTTCTTC. Translated, it gives CASSSPTSGRAHEQFF.

The CDR3 DNA reads TGCAGTGCTACGCGGGGGATCTCCTACGAGCAGTACTTC. This sequence encodes CSATRGISYEQYF. The chain recombines TRBV20-1 with TRBJ2-7, with 7 bases lining up with TRBD2. With 4 bases clipped from V and 0 bases from J, the junction kept 3 bases outside the gene matches. There are 13 residues in the CDR3. Per germline, CDR1 DFQATT and CDR2 SNEGSKA (reference sequence).

This clonotype appeared many times. This rearrangement joins TRBV6-2 or TRBV6-3 to TRBJ2-7; the D is unclear. There are 14 residues in the CDR3. Trimming removed 6 bases from V and 0 bases from J, with 12 bases in between. Germline-derived CDR1 and CDR2 are MNHEY and SVGEGT. The CDR3 loop is CASSSSPSSYEQYF. DNA of the CDR3: TGTGCCAGCAGCTCCTCGCCAAGCTCCTACGAGCAGTACTTC.

The CDR3 bases are TGTGCCAGCAGTTCGGACAGTTATCAGCCCCAGCATTTT. Translating it yields CASSSDSYQPQHF. This chain links TRBV6-2 or TRBV6-3 with TRBJ1-5; tentatively, D is TRBD1 (6 bases). Germline values: CDR1 MNHEY, CDR2 SVGEGT. The V end lost 4 bases, the J end lost 5 bases, and 9 bases lay between the germline ends. The CDR3 totals 13 residues.

V is TRBV9 and J is TRBJ1-1; 7 bases are shared with TRBD1. Germline CDR1 reads SGDLS; CDR2 reads YYNGEE. This CDR3 region has 14 residues. The J segment lost 4 bases and the V segment lost 1 base, leaving 4 bases of the junction unmatched. CDR3 region: CASSVSTGSTEAFF. DNA of the CDR3: TGTGCCAGCAGCGTATCGACAGGGAGCACTGAAGCTTTCTTT.

This clonotype was recorded many times. The chain employs TRBV2 and TRBJ1-5; D is perhaps TRBD1 (5 bases). Trimming took off 3 bases at V and 8 bases at J, with 11 bases between the two ends. The germline gives CDR1 SNHLY, CDR2 FYNNEI. The CDR3 spans 13 residues. CDR3 nucleotide sequence: TGTGCCAGCAGTGACGAGGGGAAGAAGCCCCAGCATTTT. This codes for CASSDEGKKPQHF.